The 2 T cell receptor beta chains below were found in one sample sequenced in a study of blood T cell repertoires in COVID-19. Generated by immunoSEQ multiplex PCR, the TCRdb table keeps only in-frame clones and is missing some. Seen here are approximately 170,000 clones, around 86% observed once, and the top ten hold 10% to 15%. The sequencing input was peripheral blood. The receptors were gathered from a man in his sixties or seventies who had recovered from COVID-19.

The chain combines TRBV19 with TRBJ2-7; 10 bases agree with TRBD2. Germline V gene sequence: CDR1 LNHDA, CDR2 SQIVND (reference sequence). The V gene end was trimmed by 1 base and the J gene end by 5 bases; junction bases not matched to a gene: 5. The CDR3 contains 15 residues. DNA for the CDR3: TGTGCCAGTAGTATAGTCGGCCTAGCGGGAGACGAGCAGTACTTC. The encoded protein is CASSIVGLAGDEQYF.

The CDR3 sequence: CASSPQASNEKLFF. The CDR3 DNA is TGTGCCAGCTCACCCCAGGCCTCGAATGAAAAACTGTTTTTT. The rearrangement uses TRBV18 and TRBJ1-4; D uncertain. The CDR3 totals 14 residues. Germline loops: CDR1 KGHSH, CDR2 LQKENI. V was shortened by 3 bases and J by 5 bases, with 10 bases between the two germline ends.